The 24 T cell receptor beta chains presented below share a single source sample, sequenced in a study of blood T cell repertoires in COVID-19. Measured with immunoSEQ multiplex PCR; TCRdb has only the in-frame clones, and not every one. In the table there are roughly 81,000 clones, 70% to 85% of which are singletons. The sequenced sample was peripheral blood. Receptors originate from a woman older than 75 with COVID-19, enrolled during active disease.

The CDR3 sequence: CASSSRGGSVETQYF. CDR3 nucleotide sequence: TGCGCCAGCAGCTCCCGGGGGGGGTCCGTAGAGACCCAGTACTTC. The chain has TRBV5-1 and TRBJ2-5, with 8 bases identical to TRBD2. The V segment lost 3 bases and the J segment 4 bases; nucleotides outside the gene matches: 8. The germline gives CDR1 SGHRS, CDR2 YFSETQ. The CDR3 has 15 residues. Based on the CDR3 plus reference TRBV5-1 and TRBJ2-5, the full variable domain is KAGVTQTPRYLIKTRGQQVTLSCSPISGHRSVSWYQQTPGQGLQFLFEYFSETQRNKGNFPGRFSGRQFSNSRSEMNVSTLELGDSALYLCASSSRGGSVETQYFGPGTRLLVL.

The chain combines TRBV5-4 with TRBJ2-1, with 8 positions matching TRBD2. This CDR3 is built from 16 residues. Germline values: CDR1 SGHNT, CDR2 YYREEE (reference sequence). V was pared by 4 bases and J by 0 bases, with 6 bases of the junction left unmatched. In DNA form, the CDR3 reads TGTGCCAGCAGCACGGGACTAGGGGACTCCTACAATGAGCAGTTCTTC. Residues: CASSTGLGDSYNEQFF.

The genes are TRBV18 and TRBJ1-3, with 7 bases lining up with TRBD1. CDR3 length equals 16 residues. V dropped 5 bases and J dropped 0; count of bases not matched to a gene: 7. Germline V CDR1 and CDR2: KGHSH, LQKENI. The CDR3 bases are TGTGCCAGCTCAGCGGGACAGCCGTACTCTGGAAACACCATATATTTT. It translates to CASSAGQPYSGNTIYF.

CDR3 sequence (DNA): TGTGCCAGCGGAGAACAGGGCCACTATGGCTACACCTTC. It yields the protein CASGEQGHYGYTF. The chain has TRBV9 and TRBJ1-2, with a tentative D call TRBD1 (6 bases). V dropped 7 bases and J dropped 3 bases, with 13 bases sitting between them. The germline gives CDR1 SGDLS, CDR2 YYNGEE. This CDR3 region has 13 residues.

This clone rates as medium-sized. V is TRBV18 and J is TRBJ2-7; 9 positions match TRBD1. CDR1 KGHSH and CDR2 LQKENI come from the germline V gene. V lost 2 bases and J lost 4; bases outside the gene matches: 9. CDR3 length: 16 residues. The CDR3 protein is CASSPAGNRGQYEQYF. The CDR3 nucleotides read TGTGCCAGCTCACCAGCGGGAAACAGGGGGCAATACGAGCAGTACTTC.

The sample holds a few counts of this clone. The chain links TRBV10-3 to TRBJ1-6; 8 nucleotides agree with TRBD1. The germline CDR1 and CDR2 sequences are ENHRY and SYGVKD. The CDR3 runs to 15 residues. J was trimmed by 4 bases and V by 2 bases; bases with no gene match: 1. CDR3 bases: TGTGCCATCAGTGAGCGACAGGGGTATAATTCACCCCTCCACTTT. This gives the protein CAISERQGYNSPLHF.

The chain carries TRBV19 and TRBJ2-1, with D perhaps matching TRBD2 (6 bases). Trimming took off 3 bases at V and 7 bases at J, with 10 bases between the two ends. This CDR3 spans 13 amino acids. From germline, CDR1 is LNHDA and CDR2 SQIVND (reference sequence). The CDR3 sequence: CASSISGRNEQFF. The CDR3 DNA reads TGTGCCAGTAGTATTTCAGGGAGGAATGAGCAGTTCTTC.

Concerning this clone: A clone one base away is much larger, so this may be a read error. The sample has other DNA sequences that encode this CDR3 too. This CDR3 is CASSGLAPNEQFF. The CDR3 coding sequence is TGTGCCAGTAGTGGACTAGCGCCCAATGAGCAGTTCTTC. The V gene is TRBV2, the J gene TRBJ2-1, with 9 positions matching TRBD2. Per germline, CDR1 SNHLY and CDR2 FYNNEI. The CDR3 spans 13 residues.

V is TRBV11-3 and J is TRBJ2-3, with unresolved D. V shed 4 bases and J shed 4 bases, with 15 bases lying between them. The CDR3 is 15 residues long. CDR1 and CDR2 from the germline V gene are SGHNT and YENEEA. The CDR3 is CASSSGSLLPDTQYF. DNA of the CDR3: TGTGCCAGCAGCTCCGGGTCCCTACTCCCAGATACGCAGTATTTT.

CDR3 sequence (DNA): TGTGCCACCAGTGACCCGGTAACAGATACGCAGTATTTT. Translation: CATSDPVTDTQYF. The chain has TRBV24-1 and TRBJ2-3; no reliable D call. V was shortened by 4 bases and J by 3 bases, with 7 bases between the two germline ends. Germline loops: CDR1 KGHDR, CDR2 SFDVKD. The CDR3 extends over 13 amino acids.

This clone appeared a few times. The chain employs TRBV6-2 or TRBV6-3 and TRBJ1-2, with no clear D. Germline-derived CDR1 and CDR2 are MNHEY and SVGEGT. The CDR3 has 12 residues. V gave up 6 bases and J gave up 8 bases, with 13 bases separating them. CDR3 sequence reads: CASSRLPAGYTF. The CDR3 bases are TGTGCCAGCAGCCGACTACCGGCGGGCTACACCTTC.

The chain employs TRBV10-3 and TRBJ1-4, with TRBD1 identical over 7 bases. Germline-derived CDR1 and CDR2 are ENHRY and SYGVKD. J gave up 0 bases and V 2 bases, and 6 bases lay outside the gene matches. This CDR3 has 17 amino acids. CDR3 amino acids: CAISEKGQRTTNEKLFF. The DNA for the CDR3 is TGTGCCATCAGTGAGAAGGGACAGCGGACAACTAATGAAAAACTGTTTTTT.

The rearrangement links TRBV28 to TRBJ1-1, with D tentatively TRBD1 (5 bases). Trimming removed 6 bases from V and 10 bases from J, with 18 bases in between. Germline CDR1 MDHEN, CDR2 SYDVKM. CDR3 length equals 13 residues. For the CDR3, the DNA is TGTGCCAGCAGCGGCCCGTGGGGGGAAGGAGCTTTCTTT. Its translation: CASSGPWGEGAFF.

CDR3: CASRQAGGNEQFF. DNA for the CDR3: TGTGCCAGCAGACAAGCGGGAGGGAATGAGCAGTTCTTC. V is TRBV12-3 or TRBV12-4 and J is TRBJ2-1, with 10 nucleotides matching TRBD2. This CDR3 contains 13 residues. J lost 7 bases, V lost 6 bases, and 3 bases had no gene match.

The chain combines TRBV5-6 with TRBJ2-3, with 8 bases matching TRBD1. CDR1 and CDR2 from the germline V gene are SGHDT and YYEEEE. With 4 bases clipped from V and 2 bases from J, the junction kept 12 bases outside the gene matches. There are 17 residues in the CDR3. CDR3 in amino acids: CASSQRQGNWITDTQYF. The CDR3 bases are TGTGCCAGCAGCCAAAGACAGGGGAATTGGATCACAGATACGCAGTATTTT.

The chain uses TRBV5-5 and TRBJ2-3; D remains unclear. CDR1 SGHKS and CDR2 YYEKEE come from the germline V gene (reference sequence). V shed 0 bases and J shed 7 bases, with 6 bases lying between them. The CDR3 length is 12 residues. As DNA, the CDR3 is TGTGCCAGCAGCTTGGAACAGAATACGCAGTATTTT. This translates into CASSLEQNTQYF.

The V call is TRBV2, the J call TRBJ2-5; 7 bases are shared with TRBD1. V shed 4 bases, J shed 1 base, and the junction held 3 bases outside the gene matches. The CDR3 is made up of 14 amino acids. Germline CDR1 SNHLY, CDR2 FYNNEI. The DNA for the CDR3 is TGTGCCAGCAGTGTGAACAGGGGCCAAGAGACCCAGTACTTC. Translated: CASSVNRGQETQYF.

The rearrangement uses TRBV19 and TRBJ1-2; D ambiguous. The V gene lost 5 bases and the J gene lost 4 bases, with 8 bases spanning the gap. The V gene's germline CDR1 is LNHDA and CDR2 SQIVND (reference sequence). The CDR3 loop spans 12 amino acids. The CDR3 here is CASSEGGYGYTF. Here the CDR3 DNA reads TGTGCCAGTAGTGAAGGCGGCTATGGCTACACCTTC. Full variable domain (remainder filled in from reference TRBV19 and TRBJ1-2): DGGITQSPKYLFRKEGQNVTLSCEQNLNHDAMYWYRQDPGQGLRLIYYSQIVNDFQKGDIAEGYSVSREKKESFPLTVTSAQKNPTAFYLCASSEGGYGYTFGSGTRLTVV.

The genes are TRBV12-5 and TRBJ2-7, with TRBD1 matching 9 bases. From germline, CDR1 is LGHNT and CDR2 FRNRAP. V dropped 4 bases and J dropped 5; count of bases not matched to a gene: 6. The CDR3 is made up of 14 amino acids. The CDR3 bases are TGTGCTAGTGGTTCGGGACAGGGATTCCACGAGCAGTACTTC. Translation gives CASGSGQGFHEQYF.

The V gene is TRBV12-5, the J gene TRBJ2-5; D is perhaps TRBD2 (6 bases). CDR1 LGHNT and CDR2 FRNRAP come from the germline V gene. There are 13 residues in the CDR3. V was clipped by 3 bases and J by 5 bases, with 10 bases between them. This CDR3 is CASGFGEVETQYF. The DNA for the CDR3 is TGTGCTAGTGGTTTCGGGGAGGTGGAGACCCAGTACTTC.

This clone occurred a few times. This chain links TRBV30 with TRBJ1-5; 7 nucleotides align to TRBD1. CDR1 GTSNPN and CDR2 SVGIG come from the germline V gene (reference sequence). The junction had 8 bases not matched to a gene; V was cut back by 8 bases and J by 4 bases. This CDR3 is built from 13 residues. The CDR3 DNA is TGTGCCGCGCGGCCAGGGGGGAATCAGCCCCAGCATTTT. It translates to CAARPGGNQPQHF.

The chain has TRBV4-1 and TRBJ2-7, with unresolved D. Germline V gene sequence: CDR1 MGHRA, CDR2 YSYEKL. The CDR3 sequence is 14 residues long. The V gene lost 4 bases and the J gene lost 0 bases, with 10 bases spanning the gap. The CDR3 nucleotides read TGCGCCAGCAGCCCGCCTCCCAGCTCCTACGAGCAGTACTTC. Residues: CASSPPPSSYEQYF.

This sequence joins TRBV5-4 and TRBJ2-2; 9 bases match TRBD1. CDR1 is SGHNT, CDR2 YYREEE, per germline (reference sequence). Trimming cost V 1 base and J 5 bases; bases outside gene matches: 6. CDR3 size: 16 residues. The CDR3 coding sequence is TGTGCCAGCAGCTTGCCCACACAGGGGGCGACCGGGGAGCTGTTTTTT. The encoded protein is CASSLPTQGATGELFF.

This clone was recorded a few times. The chain carries TRBV7-8 and TRBJ1-2; TRBD1 aligns across 10 bases. Germline CDR1 SGHVS, CDR2 FQNEAQ. This CDR3 is 14 amino acids long. J gave up 7 bases and V 3 bases, and 5 bases lay outside the gene matches. The CDR3 DNA reads TGTGCCAGCAGCTTGGGGACAGGGGTCGGTGGCTACACCTTC. This encodes CASSLGTGVGGYTF.